This TCR beta chain comes out of a study of cytomegalovirus exposure and HLA in healthy donors (dated by TCRdb to the late 2010s). About the study as a whole: An earlier analysis of roughly 500 of the donors reported approximately 300 Gb of sequence data and 117 million unique TCR beta sequences from roughly 200 million T cells. An early release that covered several hundred HLA-typed donors contained 300 to 350 gigabases of sequencing data and about 84 million unique TCR sequences. Among the roughly 400 genotyped donors, roughly 80% belonged to the genetic ancestry cluster associated with self-reported Caucasian donors. The study was designed to test whether signatures of past pathogen exposure could be identified by cataloging public T cell receptors. The T cell repertoires of 670 or so subjects were profiled by immunosequencing and related to cytomegalovirus serostatus. Besides the first cohort of 666 subjects, a separate validation cohort made up of some 110 different subjects was used. High-throughput TCR immunosequencing, statistical association of individual TCRs with disease status, and machine learning were combined to predict cytomegalovirus infection status. A later analysis re-examined previously published TCR beta repertoires from roughly 720 donors and added high-resolution HLA genotyping to investigate patterns of TCR occurrence. Rather than drawing on any new phenotypic data, the later analysis identified candidate immune exposures from TCR beta sequences and the way those sequences occurred across donors. To decide whether each TCR beta V gene segment behaved as functional or pseudogenic, an earlier analysis of fewer than 750 of the donors relied on high-throughput TCR beta sequencing. Donor age, sex, ethnicity and CMV serostatus were collected together with the repertoire data. A later genetic analysis used genome-wide SNP genotypes for about three fifths of the 666 donors, treating that subset as a discovery cohort. All discovery cohort repertoires had been generated on a single sequencing platform. Class I and class II HLA loci were covered by the typing at four-digit resolution. The number of typed donors differed by locus: roughly 629-640 for A, B, C, DRB1 and DQB1; approximately 520 for DQA1; 606 for DPA1; and 450 to 480 for DPB1. Because of strong linkage in the cohort, a handful of DR-DQ haplotypes were treated as single units for association and clustering. Among a few hundred genotyped donors of the cohort, an average of approximately 250,000 unique TCR beta nucleotide sequences were sequenced per donor, roughly 18% of them non-productive. General study outcomes and caveats: A further reported finding was that TCR beta sequences accurately predicted the HLA-A and HLA-B alleles for most subjects in the first cohort. The study gave a list of under 200 TCR beta chains associated with cytomegalovirus. A group of highly shared sequence variants was considered likely to be a technical artifact of the sequencing pipeline. A few of the identified cytomegalovirus-associated TCR beta chains were confirmed in vitro to be specific for cytomegalovirus antigens. A later genetic analysis reported fewer N-insertions in productive TCRs among donors in an Asian-associated ancestry cluster than the roughly 700-donor mean. According to a later analysis, most CMV-associated TCR beta chains appeared to be HLA-restricted, and the HLA associations seemed to be driven largely by CMV exposure. Because counts were too low, approximately 15 rarely observed V segments, including chromosome 9 orphons, were excluded from the earlier analysis of 587 of the donors. Across donors, most TCR sequences were observed very rarely, whereas some public TCRs were present in many individuals. An association between a missense DCLRE1C variant and V-gene and J-gene trimming of TCR beta chains was found in a later genetic analysis and replicated in an independent cohort. In an earlier analysis of around 500 of the donors, most TCR beta V segments appeared in productive rearrangements about 87% or about 30% of the time, broadly matching IMGT annotations. In a later analysis, TCR association rates were found to vary across HLA loci, with the most associated TCRs seen for DRB1 alleles and the fewest for HLA-C alleles. This cohort had only TCR beta chains sequenced, and the lack of alpha or paired-chain data limited which features could be detected. The classifier was reported to diagnose cytomegalovirus status with high specificity and sensitivity in both the original and validation cohorts. Some IMGT-functional V segments, including TRBV6-2 and TRBV6-3, could not be distinguished by the 87-base-pair reads and were therefore excluded. Compared with equally common non-associated chains, HLA-associated TCR beta chains in a later analysis were more clonally expanded and had lower generation probabilities. Correlated functional status among segregating V segments might reflect linkage disequilibrium, but an unknown experimental factor could not be ruled out. In a later analysis, about 16,000 TCR beta sequences were associated with specific HLA alleles at a false discovery rate of 0.05. Roughly uniform sequencing depth across donors was assumed in presence/absence analyses, although this assumption may not hold. When HLA alleles, especially DR and DQ, strongly co-occurred, attributing TCR associations to individual alleles was difficult. For the cohort, immune exposure information was limited to CMV serostatus. According to the authors, the approach could potentially be generalized to other disease states and immunological phenotypes. A later analysis reported that several top co-occurrence clusters appeared linked to parvovirus B19, influenza, CMV and Epstein-Barr virus. Because HLA typing was missing for some donors at each locus, association tests included only the typed subset.

V is cut by 1 base and J by 4 bases, and the space between the germline ends is 14 bases. CDR1 is given as GTSNPN and CDR2 as SVGIG, both from the germline V gene (reference sequence). CDR3 length: 14 amino acids, cysteine to phenylalanine. Only the CDR3 part of the read is kept: 42 bases, read in frame from the first base. Preparation of the library involved the immunoSEQ multiplex PCR assay. For the multiplex PCR, a mixture combining 60 forward primers for TCR Vbeta segments and 13 reverse primers for TCR Jbeta segments was used. A multiplex PCR assay on genomic DNA amplified the CDR3 region of rearranged TCR beta genes. On the Illumina HiSeq System, the amplified TCR beta libraries were sequenced as 87-base-pair reads. As for the original processing: In a later analysis, tens of millions of unique TCR beta chains were counted across the 500 to 850 repertoires, and roughly 11 million of these chains were shared by at least two donors. Raw reads were error-corrected and collapsed into unique sequences with a nearest-neighbor algorithm that merged closely related sequences to remove PCR and sequencing errors. CDR3 sequences were aligned to IMGT reference sequences to assign V, D and J gene segments. For a sequence to be retained, at least a six-nucleotide match to both a V gene segment and a J gene segment was required. Rearrangements were called productive when the CDR3 lacked stop codons and stayed in frame with V and J; all others were non-productive. CDR3 was defined according to IMGT convention as the region running from the second conserved V-encoded cysteine to the conserved J-encoded phenylalanine. The earlier analysis of 500 to 600 of the donors excluded sequences that lacked an unambiguous match to a single V gene segment. An earlier analysis of 550 to 650 of the donors classified V segments as functional when productive rearrangements were above 56.7% and as segregating when the standard deviation between donors was above 5%. A statistical classification framework was developed to diagnose cytomegalovirus status using the catalog of TCR beta chain sequences. A later analysis assigned V and J genes by comparing TCR nucleotide sequences with IMGT/GENE-DB human TR gene sequences. A later analysis assigned CDR3 sequences and most-parsimonious VDJ recombination scenarios with the TCRdist pipeline. A later analysis defined each TCR beta chain by its CDR3 amino acid sequence plus V-gene family, and excluded reads lacking a unique V-gene family. In a later analysis, approximately 590 highly shared, low-generation-probability nucleotide sequences were removed to address suspected cross-contamination and a sequencing artifact. For each public chain, a later analysis derived a clonal expansion index from normalized ranks of inferred template counts within each repertoire. Generation probabilities in a later analysis came from a VDJ recombination model fitted to out-of-frame rearrangements, and those results were checked against IGoR. A later analysis scored TCR-TCR, TCR-HLA and TCR-CMV co-occurrence with hypergeometric tests, applying a repertoire-size bias correction to TCR pairs. False discovery rates were estimated in a later analysis by permuting HLA or CMV assignments 20 times. In a later analysis, co-occurring TCRs were grouped with DBSCAN, and TCRdist sequence similarity was added when clustering was performed within HLA-allele-positive subsets. For co-occurrence clustering, repertoires with fewer than 30,000 or more than 120,000 public chains were excluded, along with 4 to 6 repertoires with anomalous nucleotide sharing. This is the immuneACCESS table as TCRdb keeps it, with only in-frame sequences that have V and J called. A part of the clones is gone; compared with another copy, unresolved V genes explain less than half, and the rest is unexplained. From that table come the V and J calls and clone size; the DNA was used to work out D and trimming. The sample's table covers 85,000 to 90,000 clones. 15% of the sample is held by the ten biggest clonotypes.

A note on this clone: No cognate antigen has been identified for it.

The cohort comprised 550 to 700 healthy bone marrow donors. At the time of sampling, every cohort member was nominally healthy, though immune exposures that went unrecorded were likely present. The donor tested CMV seropositive, placing the donor among the approximately 310 seropositive members of the cohort. Every donor gave a peripheral blood sample, and the peripheral blood mononuclear cells from that sample were used for TCR beta sequencing. Genomic DNA extraction from the blood cell samples was performed with the Qiagen DNeasy Blood Extraction Kit. This sequence was found in a man aged 45-65 years in good health and CMV-seropositive. The sample consisted of PBMCs. Recombination connected TRBV30 to TRBJ2-7, and possibly TRBD2, on 7 matching bases. In nucleotides, the sequence is TGTGCCTGGAGTGGAGGGGGGGGAAGGTACGAGCAGTACTTC. It specifies CAWSGGGGRYEQYF.